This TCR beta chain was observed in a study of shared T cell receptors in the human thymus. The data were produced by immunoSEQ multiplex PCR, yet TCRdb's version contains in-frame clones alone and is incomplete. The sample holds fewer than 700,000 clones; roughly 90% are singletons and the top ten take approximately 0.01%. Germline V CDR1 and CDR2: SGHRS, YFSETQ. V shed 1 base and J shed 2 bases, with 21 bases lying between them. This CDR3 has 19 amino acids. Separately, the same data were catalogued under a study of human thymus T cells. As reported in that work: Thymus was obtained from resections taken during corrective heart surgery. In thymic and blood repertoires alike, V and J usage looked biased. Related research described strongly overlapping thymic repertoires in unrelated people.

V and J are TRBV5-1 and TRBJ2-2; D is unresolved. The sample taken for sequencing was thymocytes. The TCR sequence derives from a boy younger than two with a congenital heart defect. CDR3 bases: TGCGCCAGCAGCTTGTTGGTCTCCGGCTGCCAGGTTAACACCGGGGAGCTGTTTTTT. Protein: CASSLLVSGCQVNTGELFF.